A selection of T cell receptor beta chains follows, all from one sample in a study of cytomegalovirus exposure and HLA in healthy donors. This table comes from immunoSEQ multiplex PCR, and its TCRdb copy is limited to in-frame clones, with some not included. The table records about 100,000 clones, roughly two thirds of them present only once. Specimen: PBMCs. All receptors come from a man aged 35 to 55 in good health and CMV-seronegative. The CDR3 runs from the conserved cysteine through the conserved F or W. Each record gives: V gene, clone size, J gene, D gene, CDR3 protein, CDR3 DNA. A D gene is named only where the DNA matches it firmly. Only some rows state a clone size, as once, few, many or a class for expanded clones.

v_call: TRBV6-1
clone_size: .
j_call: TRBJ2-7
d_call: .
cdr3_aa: CASSPPSYEQYF
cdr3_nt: TGTGCCAGCAGCCCTCCCTCCTACGAGCAGTACTTC

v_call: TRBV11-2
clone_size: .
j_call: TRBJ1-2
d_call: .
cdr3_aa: CASSQVVGPDNYGYTF
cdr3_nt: TGTGCCAGCAGCCAGGTCGTGGGCCCAGATAACTATGGCTACACCTTC

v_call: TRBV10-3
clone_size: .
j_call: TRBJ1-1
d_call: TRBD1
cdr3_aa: CAISVQGAAEAFF
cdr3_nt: TGTGCCATCAGTGTTCAGGGGGCTGCTGAAGCTTTCTTT

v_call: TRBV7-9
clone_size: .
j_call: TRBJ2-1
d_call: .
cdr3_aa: CASSFFGGALYNEQFF
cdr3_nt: TGTGCCAGCAGCTTTTTCGGAGGGGCCCTATACAATGAGCAGTTCTTC

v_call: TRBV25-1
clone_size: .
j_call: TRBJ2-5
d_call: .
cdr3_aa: CASSHRVQETQYF
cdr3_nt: TGTGCCAGCAGCCACAGGGTCCAAGAGACCCAGTACTTC

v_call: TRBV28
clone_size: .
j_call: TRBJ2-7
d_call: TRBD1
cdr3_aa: CASSTNRGDNEQYF
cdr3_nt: TGTGCCAGCAGTACAAACAGGGGGGACAACGAGCAGTACTTC

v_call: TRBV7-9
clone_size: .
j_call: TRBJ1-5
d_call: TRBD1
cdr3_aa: CASTGGSGQPQHF
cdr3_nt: TGTGCCAGCACAGGGGGCTCGGGTCAGCCCCAGCATTTT

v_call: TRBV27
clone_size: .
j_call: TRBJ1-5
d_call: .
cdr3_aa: CASSLGGLQPQHF
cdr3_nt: TGTGCCAGCAGTTTAGGAGGATTACAGCCCCAGCATTTT

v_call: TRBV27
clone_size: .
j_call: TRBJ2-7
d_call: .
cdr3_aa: CASSPGGQFYEQYF
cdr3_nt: TGTGCCAGCAGTCCCGGGGGACAGTTCTACGAGCAGTACTTC

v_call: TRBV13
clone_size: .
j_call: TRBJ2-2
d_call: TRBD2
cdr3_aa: CASSLRPQREGELFF
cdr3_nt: TGTGCCAGCAGCCTCCGGCCCCAGCGGGAGGGGGAGCTGTTTTTT

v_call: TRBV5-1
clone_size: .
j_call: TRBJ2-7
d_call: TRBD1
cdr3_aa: CASSLRSEGTGEQYF
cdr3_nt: TGCGCCAGCAGCTTGAGATCGGAGGGGACAGGGGAGCAGTACTTC

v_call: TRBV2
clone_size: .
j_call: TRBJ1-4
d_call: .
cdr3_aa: CASTPIREGGEKLFF
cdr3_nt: TGTGCCAGCACTCCTATCCGGGAAGGGGGTGAAAAACTGTTTTTT

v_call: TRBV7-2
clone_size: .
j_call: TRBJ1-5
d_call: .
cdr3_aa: CASSLAHFGNQPQHF
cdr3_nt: TGTGCCAGCAGCTTAGCCCACTTCGGCAATCAGCCCCAGCATTTT

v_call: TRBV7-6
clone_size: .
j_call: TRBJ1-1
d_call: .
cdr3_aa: CASSGQENTEAFF
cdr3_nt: TGTGCCAGCAGCGGACAAGAGAACACTGAAGCTTTCTTT

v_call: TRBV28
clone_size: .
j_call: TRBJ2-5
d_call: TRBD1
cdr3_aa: CASNGQGERTQYF
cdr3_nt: TGTGCCAGCAATGGACAGGGGGAGAGGACCCAGTACTTC

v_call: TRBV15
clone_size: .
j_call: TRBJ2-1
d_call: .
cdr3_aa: CATHSGAGGYNEQFF
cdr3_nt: TGTGCCACCCACTCAGGAGCAGGGGGGTACAATGAGCAGTTCTTC

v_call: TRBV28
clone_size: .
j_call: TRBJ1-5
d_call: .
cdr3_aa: CASSLVSQGSNQPQHF
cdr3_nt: TGTGCCAGCAGTTTAGTAAGTCAGGGAAGCAATCAGCCCCAGCATTTT

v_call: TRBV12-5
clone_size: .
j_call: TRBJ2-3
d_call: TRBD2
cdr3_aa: CASGFITGTSGTDTQYF
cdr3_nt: TGTGCTAGTGGTTTCATTACCGGGACTAGCGGCACAGATACGCAGTATTTT

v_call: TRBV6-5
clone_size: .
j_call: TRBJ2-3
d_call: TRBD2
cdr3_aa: CASRLTWTSGQYF
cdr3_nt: TGTGCCAGCAGACTAACTTGGACTAGCGGGCAGTATTTT

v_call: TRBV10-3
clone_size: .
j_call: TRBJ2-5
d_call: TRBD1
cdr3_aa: CAISSRQGAKEETQYF
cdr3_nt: TGTGCCATCAGCTCAAGACAGGGGGCGAAGGAGGAGACCCAGTACTTC

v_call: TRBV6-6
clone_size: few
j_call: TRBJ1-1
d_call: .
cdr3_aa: CASSLGQGDTEAFF
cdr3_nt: TGTGCCAGCAGTTTAGGCCAGGGTGATACTGAAGCTTTCTTT

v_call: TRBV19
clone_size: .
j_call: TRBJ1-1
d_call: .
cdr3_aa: CASSYMNTEAFF
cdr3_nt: TGTGCCAGTAGTTATATGAACACTGAAGCTTTCTTT

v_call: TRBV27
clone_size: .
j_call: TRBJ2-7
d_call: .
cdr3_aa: CASTNLRDTKYEQYF
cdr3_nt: TGTGCCAGCACTAACCTCCGGGACACTAAATACGAGCAGTACTTC

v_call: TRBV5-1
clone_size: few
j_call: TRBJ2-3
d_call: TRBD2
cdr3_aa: CASSFEGLGGDTQYF
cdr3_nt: TGCGCCAGCAGCTTTGAAGGGCTGGGGGGGGATACGCAGTATTTT

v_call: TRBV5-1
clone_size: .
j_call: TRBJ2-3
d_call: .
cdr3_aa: CASSLEGVGTDTQYF
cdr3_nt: TGCGCCAGCAGCTTGGAAGGGGTGGGCACAGATACGCAGTATTTT

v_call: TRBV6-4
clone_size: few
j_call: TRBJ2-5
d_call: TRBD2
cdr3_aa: CASKCRTSGGPKDETQYF
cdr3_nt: TGTGCCAGCAAGTGCAGAACTAGCGGGGGCCCAAAGGACGAGACCCAGTACTTC

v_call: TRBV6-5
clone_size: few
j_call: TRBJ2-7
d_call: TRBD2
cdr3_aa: CASRLAGGSGEQYF
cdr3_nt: TGTGCCAGCCGACTAGCGGGGGGCAGTGGCGAGCAGTACTTC

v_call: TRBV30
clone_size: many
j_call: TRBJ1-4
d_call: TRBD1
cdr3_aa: CAFTGVDEKLFF
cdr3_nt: TGTGCCTTCACAGGGGTGGATGAAAAACTGTTTTTT

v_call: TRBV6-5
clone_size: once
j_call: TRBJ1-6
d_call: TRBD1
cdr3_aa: CASSVTGGSSPLHF
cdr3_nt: TGTGCCAGCAGTGTAACAGGGGGCAGTTCACCCCTCCACTTT

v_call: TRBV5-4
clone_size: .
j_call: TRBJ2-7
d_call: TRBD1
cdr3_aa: CASSSGTGNSYEQYF
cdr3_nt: TGTGCCAGCAGCTCAGGGACAGGGAACTCCTACGAGCAGTACTTC

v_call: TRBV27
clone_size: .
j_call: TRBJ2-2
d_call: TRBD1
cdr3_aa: CASSWDRGLNTGELFF
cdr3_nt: TGTGCCAGCAGTTGGGACAGGGGCTTGAACACCGGGGAGCTGTTTTTT

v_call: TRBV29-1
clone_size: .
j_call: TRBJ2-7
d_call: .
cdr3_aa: CSVRRYRNSYEQYF
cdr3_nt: TGCAGCGTCCGAAGGTACAGGAACTCCTACGAGCAGTACTTC

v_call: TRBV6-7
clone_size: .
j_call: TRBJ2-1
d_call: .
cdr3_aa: CASIHSSYNEQFF
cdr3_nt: TGTGCCAGCATCCACTCCTCCTACAATGAGCAGTTCTTC

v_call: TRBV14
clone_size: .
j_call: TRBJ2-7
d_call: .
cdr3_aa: CASSHLDSYEQYF
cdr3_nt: TGTGCCAGCAGCCACTTGGACAGTTACGAGCAGTACTTC

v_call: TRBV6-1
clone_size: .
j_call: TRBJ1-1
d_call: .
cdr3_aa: CASSEDGGTEAFF
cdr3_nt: TGTGCCAGCAGTGAAGACGGAGGCACTGAAGCTTTCTTT

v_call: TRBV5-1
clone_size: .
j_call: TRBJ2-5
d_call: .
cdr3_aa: CASSYRTDRSGETQYF
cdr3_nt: TGCGCCAGCAGCTACCGGACGGACAGATCGGGGGAGACCCAGTACTTC

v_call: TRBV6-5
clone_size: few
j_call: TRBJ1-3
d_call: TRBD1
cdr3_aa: CASRATGVSGNTIYF
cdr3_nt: TGTGCCAGCAGAGCTACAGGGGTCTCTGGAAACACCATATATTTT

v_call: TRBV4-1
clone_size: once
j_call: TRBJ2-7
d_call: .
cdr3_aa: CASSQGGRGSEQYF
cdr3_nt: TGCGCCAGCAGCCAAGGTGGTAGAGGGAGCGAGCAGTACTTC

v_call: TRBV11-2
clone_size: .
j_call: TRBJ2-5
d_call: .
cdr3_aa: CASSRQIRGQETQYF
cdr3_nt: TGTGCCAGCAGCCGCCAGATAAGGGGACAAGAGACCCAGTACTTC

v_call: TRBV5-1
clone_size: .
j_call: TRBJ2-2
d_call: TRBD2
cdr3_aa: CASSISGGAGELFF
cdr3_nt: TGCGCCAGCAGCATTAGCGGGGGTGCCGGGGAGCTGTTTTTT

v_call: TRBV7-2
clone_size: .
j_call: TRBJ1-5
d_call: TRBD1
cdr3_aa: CASSSMTGGNQPQHF
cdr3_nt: TGTGCCAGCAGCTCAATGACAGGGGGCAATCAGCCCCAGCATTTT

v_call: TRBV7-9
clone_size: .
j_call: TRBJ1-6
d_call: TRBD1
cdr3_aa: CASSWDRSSYNSPLHF
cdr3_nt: TGTGCCAGCAGCTGGGACAGGAGCTCCTATAATTCACCCCTCCACTTT

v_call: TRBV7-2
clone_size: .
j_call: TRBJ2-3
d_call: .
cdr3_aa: CASSLGASVDTQYF
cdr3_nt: TGTGCCAGCAGCTTAGGCGCTAGCGTAGATACGCAGTATTTT

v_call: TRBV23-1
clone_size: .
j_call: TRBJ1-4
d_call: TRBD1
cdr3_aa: CASSQGGQKIEKLFF
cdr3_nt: TGCGCCAGCAGTCAAGGGGGACAGAAGATTGAAAAACTGTTTTTT

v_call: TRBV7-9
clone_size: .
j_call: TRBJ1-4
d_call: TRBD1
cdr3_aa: CASSLNRGEEEKLFF
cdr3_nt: TGTGCCAGCAGCTTAAACAGGGGGGAGGAGGAAAAACTGTTTTTT

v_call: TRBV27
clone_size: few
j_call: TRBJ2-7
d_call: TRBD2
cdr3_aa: CASSLLAGASYEQYF
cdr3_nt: TGTGCCAGCAGTTTATTAGCGGGGGCCTCCTACGAGCAGTACTTC

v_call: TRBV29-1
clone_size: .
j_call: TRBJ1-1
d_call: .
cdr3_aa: CSVTRTANTEAFF
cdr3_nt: TGCAGCGTTACCAGGACAGCGAACACTGAAGCTTTCTTT

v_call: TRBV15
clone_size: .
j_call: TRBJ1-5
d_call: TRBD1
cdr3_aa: CATSSYGQGAHQPQHF
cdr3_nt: TGTGCCACCAGCAGTTACGGACAGGGGGCCCATCAGCCCCAGCATTTT

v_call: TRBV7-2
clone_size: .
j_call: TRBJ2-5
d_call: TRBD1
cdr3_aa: CASSLTDRGGGETQYF
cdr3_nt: TGTGCCAGCAGCTTGACCGACAGGGGTGGTGGCGAGACCCAGTACTTC

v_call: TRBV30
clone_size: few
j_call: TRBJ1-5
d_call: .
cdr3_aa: CAWSEGTPGNQPQHF
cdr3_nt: TGTGCCTGGAGTGAGGGGACACCCGGCAATCAGCCCCAGCATTTT

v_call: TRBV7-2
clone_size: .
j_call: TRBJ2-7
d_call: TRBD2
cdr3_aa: CASSPYSGGESYEQYF
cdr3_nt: TGTGCCAGCAGCCCATATAGCGGGGGGGAATCCTACGAGCAGTACTTC

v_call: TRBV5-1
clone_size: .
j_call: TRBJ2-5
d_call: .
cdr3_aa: CASSAQGRFETQYF
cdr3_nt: TGCGCCAGCAGCGCACAGGGGAGGTTCGAGACCCAGTACTTC

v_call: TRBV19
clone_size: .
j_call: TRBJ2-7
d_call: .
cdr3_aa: CATGVGYEQYF
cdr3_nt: TGTGCCACAGGGGTGGGCTACGAGCAGTACTTC

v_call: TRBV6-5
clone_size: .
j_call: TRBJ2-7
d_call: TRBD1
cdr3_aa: CASSRGTGEIEQYF
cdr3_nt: TGTGCCAGCAGTCGGGGGACAGGGGAAATCGAGCAGTACTTC

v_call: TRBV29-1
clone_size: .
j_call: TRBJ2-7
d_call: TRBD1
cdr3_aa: CSVEGVGGDEQYF
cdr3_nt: TGCAGCGTTGAAGGGGTAGGGGGCGACGAGCAGTACTTC

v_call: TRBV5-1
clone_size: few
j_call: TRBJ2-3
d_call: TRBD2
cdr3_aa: CASSLGRTSGGLDTQYF
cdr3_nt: TGCGCCAGCAGCTTGGGGCGGACTAGCGGGGGGTTAGATACGCAGTATTTT

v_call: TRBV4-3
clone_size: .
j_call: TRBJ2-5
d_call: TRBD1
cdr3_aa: CASSQDSWTGQETQYF
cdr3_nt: TGCGCCAGCAGCCAAGATTCTTGGACAGGCCAAGAGACCCAGTACTTC